The rows below give T cell receptor beta chains drawn from one sample of a study of shared clonotypes between healthy human individuals. Repertoires were generated with immunoSEQ multiplex PCR, while TCRdb's copy carries only in-frame clones and drops some. The sample shows about 490,000 clones, more than 75% of them seen only once. Sequenced material: PBMCs. These receptors came from a woman aged 40 to 50 in good health. Some clones in this sample may be carry-over from other donors' samples. Both conserved end residues are part of each CDR3. The order of the fields is CDR3 DNA, CDR3 protein, clone size, V gene, J gene, D gene. A D gene is named only where the DNA matches it firmly. A row's size may be missing; if present it is once, few, many or a size class.

TGTGCCAGCCGGAGAGAGGGGACGAACACCGGGGAGCTGTTTTTT	CASRREGTNTGELFF	-	TRBV2	TRBJ2-2	-
TGCGCCAGCAGTCTCAGGATCGGGGAGCTGTTTTTT	CASSLRIGELFF	-	TRBV10-1	TRBJ2-2	-
TGTGCCAGTAGTATCATAGTGGGGACAGGGGGATTCGGCAATCAGCCCCAGCATTTT	CASSIIVGTGGFGNQPQHF	-	TRBV19	TRBJ1-5	TRBD1
TGTGCCAGCACCCCGGGGGCGGGGCTTAATTCACCCCTCCACTTT	CASTPGAGLNSPLHF	-	TRBV28	TRBJ1-6	-
TGTGCCAGCAGCTTTTACTGGGGAACTAGCGGAAAAACCGGGGAGCTGTTTTTT	CASSFYWGTSGKTGELFF	-	TRBV7-8	TRBJ2-2	TRBD2
TGTGCCAGCAGCTTGTCGGGACAGGGTACCGCAACTAATGAAAAACTGTTTTTT	CASSLSGQGTATNEKLFF	-	TRBV7-6	TRBJ1-4	TRBD1
TGTGCCAGCAGCCCTGGACTAGCGGCAACGTACGAGCAGTACTTC	CASSPGLAATYEQYF	-	TRBV5-4	TRBJ2-7	TRBD2
TGTGCCAGCAGCTGGGGGGACCTTTACCACGGGGAGCTGTTTTTT	CASSWGDLYHGELFF	-	TRBV7-9	TRBJ2-2	-
TGTGCCAGCAGTGCAGTATTGGGACACACGCTCTCTGGAAACACCATATATTTT	CASSAVLGHTLSGNTIYF	few	TRBV7-6	TRBJ1-3	-
TGTGCCAGCAGCTTGGGTGGCTACGAGCAGTACTTC	CASSLGGYEQYF	once	TRBV5-6	TRBJ2-7	-
TGTGCCAGCTCACCACTTTTGCGTATTCGGGATACGCAGTATTTT	CASSPLLRIRDTQYF	-	TRBV18	TRBJ2-3	-
TGTGCCAGCAGCCGTAGGACACTAGCCAAAAACATTCAGTACTTC	CASSRRTLAKNIQYF	-	TRBV14	TRBJ2-4	-
TGCGCCAGCAGCCAAGATCTTCCGGAGCAAGGCTCCTACAATGAGCAGTTCTTC	CASSQDLPEQGSYNEQFF	-	TRBV4-3	TRBJ2-1	-
TGTGCCAGCAGACCGGGCTACAATGAGCAGTTCTTC	CASRPGYNEQFF	-	TRBV2	TRBJ2-1	-
TGTGCCAGCAGCCCTGGAGGGCCTCCGAGCTCCTACGAGCAGTACTTC	CASSPGGPPSSYEQYF	once	TRBV7-3	TRBJ2-7	-
TGTGCCAGCAGCGTTTGGGACACTCTGAACACTGAAGCTTTCTTT	CASSVWDTLNTEAFF	-	TRBV9	TRBJ1-1	-
TGTGCCAGCAGTGGGCGGCTAGCGGGATTCACCGGGGAGCTGTTTTTT	CASSGRLAGFTGELFF	-	TRBV2	TRBJ2-2	TRBD2
TGTGCCAGCAGCTCAGCGGCGGCGGGTATGAACACTGAAGCTTTCTTT	CASSSAAAGMNTEAFF	-	TRBV11-3	TRBJ1-1	-
TGTGCCAGCTCACCCATTCAGGGAACAGATACGCAGTATTTT	CASSPIQGTDTQYF	-	TRBV18	TRBJ2-3	-
TGTGCCTGGAGCGAACAGGGGAACTATGGCTACACCTTC	CAWSEQGNYGYTF	-	TRBV30	TRBJ1-2	TRBD1
TGTGCCAGCACCCGGGGGGGGCTCTATGGCTACACCTTC	CASTRGGLYGYTF	-	TRBV28	TRBJ1-2	-
TGTGCCAGTAGTTCGACAACAGGGGGCCACTACGAGCAGTACTTC	CASSSTTGGHYEQYF	-	TRBV19	TRBJ2-7	TRBD1
TGTGCCAGCAGCAGGTCGGGAAACTATGGCTACACCTTC	CASSRSGNYGYTF	few	TRBV13	TRBJ1-2	-
TGTGCCAGCAGCGTCCAGCCACAGGGCGATACGCAGTATTTT	CASSVQPQGDTQYF	-	TRBV9	TRBJ2-3	-
TGCGCCAGCAGCGAAACTAGAAACCAAGAGACCCAGTACTTC	CASSETRNQETQYF	once	TRBV5-1	TRBJ2-5	-
TGTGCCAGCAGCTTAGTCACTTTGAATGAGCAGTTCTTC	CASSLVTLNEQFF	-	TRBV11-2	TRBJ2-1	-
TGTGCCAGTAGTATGGACAAGGATTTATCCTACGAGCAGTACTTC	CASSMDKDLSYEQYF	-	TRBV19	TRBJ2-7	-
TGTGCCAGTAGTATGGGACTAGCGGCTACCTACGAGCAGTACTTC	CASSMGLAATYEQYF	-	TRBV19	TRBJ2-7	TRBD2
TGTGCCAGCAGTGAAGCGCTTCCCGAGTCGACACAGTTCTTC	CASSEALPESTQFF	-	TRBV2	TRBJ2-1	-
TGTGCCAGCAGCCGAGTACAGGTCGGGGAGCAGTTCTTC	CASSRVQVGEQFF	-	TRBV11-2	TRBJ2-1	-
TGCGCCAGCAGCAGAAGGACAGGGACCAAGGCGAGCGAGCAGTACTTC	CASSRRTGTKASEQYF	-	TRBV5-1	TRBJ2-7	TRBD1
TGTGCCAGCAGCGATGGACTAGCGGGAACCTACGAGCAGTACTTC	CASSDGLAGTYEQYF	-	TRBV27	TRBJ2-7	TRBD2
TGTGCCAGCAGCCCTGGAGGGACGGTGAACACTGAAGCTTTCTTT	CASSPGGTVNTEAFF	-	TRBV5-6	TRBJ1-1	-
TGTGCCAGCTCAACACAGGGCTTCAACACTGAAGCTTTCTTT	CASSTQGFNTEAFF	-	TRBV18	TRBJ1-1	-
TGTGCCAGCAGTCGTGGAGGGACAGGGAACTATGGCTACACCTTC	CASSRGGTGNYGYTF	few	TRBV5-6	TRBJ1-2	TRBD1
TGTGCCAGTAGTATATCCTCGAACACTGAAGCTTTCTTT	CASSISSNTEAFF	-	TRBV19	TRBJ1-1	-
TGTGCCAGCAGTACCACAGCTAGTCAAGAGCAGTACTTC	CASSTTASQEQYF	-	TRBV28	TRBJ2-7	-
TGCGCCAGCAGCTTGGCCCCTCACGACAGGGGACGGAACTATGGCTACACCTTC	CASSLAPHDRGRNYGYTF	-	TRBV5-1	TRBJ1-2	TRBD1
TGTGCCAGCAGTTTAACCACTAGCGGCGGTCAAGAGACCCAGTACTTC	CASSLTTSGGQETQYF	few	TRBV6-5	TRBJ2-5	TRBD2
TGTGCCAGCAGTTATGGACGGCCGAACACTGAAGCTTTCTTT	CASSYGRPNTEAFF	-	TRBV28	TRBJ1-1	-
TGTGCCACCAGCAGAGGGGGACAGGACAATCAGCCCCAGCATTTT	CATSRGGQDNQPQHF	-	TRBV15	TRBJ1-5	TRBD1
TGTGCCAGCAGTGAGGGAGGGCCCCACAATGAGCAGTTCTTC	CASSEGGPHNEQFF	-	TRBV25-1	TRBJ2-1	TRBD2
TGTGCCAGCAGTTTCCAGCGGGAGTCTGGAAACATTCAGTACTTC	CASSFQRESGNIQYF	-	TRBV6-5	TRBJ2-4	TRBD2
TGTGCCAGCAGCCAAGTCGGCAGGGGCAATGAGCAGTTCTTC	CASSQVGRGNEQFF	-	TRBV4-2	TRBJ2-1	-
TGTGCCAGCTCACCGGCGGATACCTACGAGCAGTACTTC	CASSPADTYEQYF	-	TRBV18	TRBJ2-7	-